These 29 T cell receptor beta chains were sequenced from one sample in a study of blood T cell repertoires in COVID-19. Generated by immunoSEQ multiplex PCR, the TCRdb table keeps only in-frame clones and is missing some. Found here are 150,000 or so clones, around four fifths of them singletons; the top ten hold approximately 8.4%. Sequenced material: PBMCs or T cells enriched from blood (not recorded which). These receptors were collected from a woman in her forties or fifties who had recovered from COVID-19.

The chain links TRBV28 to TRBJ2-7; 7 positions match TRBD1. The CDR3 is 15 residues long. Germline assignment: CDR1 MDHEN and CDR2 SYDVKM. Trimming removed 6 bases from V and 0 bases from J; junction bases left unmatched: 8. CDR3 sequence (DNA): TGTGCCAGCAGCTTGACAGGGTTCAGCTCCTACGAGCAGTACTTC. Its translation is CASSLTGFSSYEQYF.

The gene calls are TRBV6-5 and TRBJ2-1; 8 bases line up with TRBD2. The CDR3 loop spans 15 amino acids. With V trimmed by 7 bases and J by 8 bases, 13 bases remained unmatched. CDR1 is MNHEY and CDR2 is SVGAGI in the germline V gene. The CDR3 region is CASTLRWTSNHEQFF. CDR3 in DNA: TGTGCCAGCACTTTACGATGGACTAGCAACCATGAGCAGTTCTTC.

The CDR3 is CASSQGVTQAGYGYTF. As DNA, the CDR3 is TGTGCCAGCTCACAGGGGGTGACGCAGGCGGGCTATGGCTACACCTTC. The rearrangement links TRBV18 to TRBJ1-2, with a possible D match to TRBD1 (6 bases). The V end was cut by 4 bases, the J end by 4 bases, with 19 bases between. The length of the CDR3 is 16 residues. Germline CDR1 and CDR2: KGHSH and LQKENI.

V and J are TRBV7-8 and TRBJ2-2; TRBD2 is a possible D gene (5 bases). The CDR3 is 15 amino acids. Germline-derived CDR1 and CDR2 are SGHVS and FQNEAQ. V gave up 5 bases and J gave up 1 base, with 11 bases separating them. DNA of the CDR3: TGTGCCAGCAGCCGAAGCGGAGGGAACACCGGGGAGCTGTTTTTT. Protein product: CASSRSGGNTGELFF.

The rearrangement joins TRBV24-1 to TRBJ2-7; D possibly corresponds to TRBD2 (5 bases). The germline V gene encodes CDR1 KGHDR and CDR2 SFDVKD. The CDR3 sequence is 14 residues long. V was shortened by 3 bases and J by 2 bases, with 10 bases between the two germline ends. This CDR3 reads CATSDTRDTYEQYF. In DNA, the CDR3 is TGTGCCACCAGTGATACTAGGGATACCTACGAGCAGTACTTC.

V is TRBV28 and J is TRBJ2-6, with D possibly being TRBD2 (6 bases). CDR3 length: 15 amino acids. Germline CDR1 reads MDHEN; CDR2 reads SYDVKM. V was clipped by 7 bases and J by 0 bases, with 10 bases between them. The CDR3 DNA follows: TGTGCCAGCACACCGGGGGTCTCTGGGGCCAACGTCCTGACTTTC. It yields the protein CASTPGVSGANVLTF.

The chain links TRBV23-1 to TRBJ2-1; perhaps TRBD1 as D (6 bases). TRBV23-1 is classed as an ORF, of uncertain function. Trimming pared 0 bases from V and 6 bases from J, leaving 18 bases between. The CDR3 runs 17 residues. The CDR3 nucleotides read TGCGCCAGCAGTCAATCACGGCTCCTACAGGGCCCCAATGAGCAGTTCTTC. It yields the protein CASSQSRLLQGPNEQFF.

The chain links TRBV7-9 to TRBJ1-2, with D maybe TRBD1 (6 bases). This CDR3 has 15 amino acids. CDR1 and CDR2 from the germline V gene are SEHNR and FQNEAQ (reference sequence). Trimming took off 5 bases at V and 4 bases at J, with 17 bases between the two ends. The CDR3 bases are TGTGCCAGCAGCCTGAACCCCGGACAGAGCTATGGCTACACCTTC. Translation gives CASSLNPGQSYGYTF.

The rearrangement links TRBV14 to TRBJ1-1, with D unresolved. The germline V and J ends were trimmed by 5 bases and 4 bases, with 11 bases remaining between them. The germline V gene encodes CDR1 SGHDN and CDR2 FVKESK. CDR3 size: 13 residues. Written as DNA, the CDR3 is TGTGCCAGCAGCTCCGATCTCGGCACTGAAGCTTTCTTT. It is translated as CASSSDLGTEAFF. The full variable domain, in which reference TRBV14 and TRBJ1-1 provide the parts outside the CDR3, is EAGVTQFPSHSVIEKGQTVTLRCDPISGHDNLYWYRRVMGKEIKFLLHFVKESKQDESGMPNNRFLAERTGGTYSTLKVQPAELEDSGVYFCASSSDLGTEAFFGQGTRLTVV.

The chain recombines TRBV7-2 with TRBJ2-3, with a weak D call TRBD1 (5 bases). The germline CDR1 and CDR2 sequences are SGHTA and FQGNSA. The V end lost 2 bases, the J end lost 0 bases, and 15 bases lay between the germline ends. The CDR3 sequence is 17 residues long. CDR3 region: CASSLIGAEPSTDTQYF. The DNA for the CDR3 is TGTGCCAGCAGCTTAATTGGGGCGGAACCCAGCACAGATACGCAGTATTTT.

The CDR3 DNA follows: TGTGCCAGTCCGGACAGCGCTGGAAACACCATATATTTT. Translated, it gives CASPDSAGNTIYF. V is TRBV19 and J is TRBJ1-3, with D possibly matching TRBD1 (6 bases). The CDR3 spans 13 residues. The germline V gene encodes CDR1 LNHDA and CDR2 SQIVND (reference sequence). V dropped 8 bases and J dropped 2 bases, with 10 bases sitting between them.

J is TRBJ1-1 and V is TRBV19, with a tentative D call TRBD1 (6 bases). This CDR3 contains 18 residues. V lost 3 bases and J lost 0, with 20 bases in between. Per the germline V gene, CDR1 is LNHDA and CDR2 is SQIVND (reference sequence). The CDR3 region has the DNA TGTGCCAGTAGTATTGGCCCAGGGGTCCTATCCCTGAACACTGAAGCTTTCTTT. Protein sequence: CASSIGPGVLSLNTEAFF.

The CDR3 DNA sequence: TGTGCCAGTAGCCCGGGACAGGGGGCGCATGAGCAGTACTTC. Protein product: CASSPGQGAHEQYF. The chain uses TRBV19 and TRBJ2-7, with 12 nucleotides matching TRBD1. Trimming cost V 6 bases and J 7 bases; bases outside gene matches: 7. Per germline, CDR1 LNHDA and CDR2 SQIVND (reference sequence). This CDR3 has 14 residues.

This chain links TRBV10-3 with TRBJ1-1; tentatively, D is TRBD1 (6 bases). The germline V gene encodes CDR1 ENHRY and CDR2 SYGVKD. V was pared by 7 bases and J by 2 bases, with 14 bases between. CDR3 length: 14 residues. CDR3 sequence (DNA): TGTGCCATCACCGGCCCGGACAGAAACACTGAAGCTTTCTTT. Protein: CAITGPDRNTEAFF.

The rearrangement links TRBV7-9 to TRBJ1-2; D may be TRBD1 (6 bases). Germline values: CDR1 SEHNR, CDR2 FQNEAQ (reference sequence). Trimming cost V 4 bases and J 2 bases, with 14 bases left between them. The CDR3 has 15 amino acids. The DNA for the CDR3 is TGTGCCAGCAGCTACAGCGGGACAACCAACTATGGCTACACCTTC. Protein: CASSYSGTTNYGYTF.

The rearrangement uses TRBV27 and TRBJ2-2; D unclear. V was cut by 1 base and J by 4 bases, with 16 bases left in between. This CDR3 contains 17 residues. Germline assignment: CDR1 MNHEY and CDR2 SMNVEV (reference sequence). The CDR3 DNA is TGTGCCAGCAGTTTATTAAGAGGAGTTTCGATCACCGGGGAGCTGTTTTTT. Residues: CASSLLRGVSITGELFF.

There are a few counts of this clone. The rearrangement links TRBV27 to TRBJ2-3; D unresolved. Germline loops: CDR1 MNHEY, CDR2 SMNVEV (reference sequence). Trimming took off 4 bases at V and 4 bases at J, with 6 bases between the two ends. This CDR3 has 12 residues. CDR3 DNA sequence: TGTGCCAGCAGTTCCGTCTCAGATACGCAGTATTTT. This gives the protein CASSSVSDTQYF.

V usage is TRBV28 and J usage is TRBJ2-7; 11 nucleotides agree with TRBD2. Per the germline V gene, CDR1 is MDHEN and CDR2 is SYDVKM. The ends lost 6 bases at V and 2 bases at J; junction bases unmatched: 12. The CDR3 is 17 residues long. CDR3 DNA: TGTGCCAGCAGCCGAACAATACTAGCGGGAGTCACCTACGAGCAGTACTTC. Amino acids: CASSRTILAGVTYEQYF.

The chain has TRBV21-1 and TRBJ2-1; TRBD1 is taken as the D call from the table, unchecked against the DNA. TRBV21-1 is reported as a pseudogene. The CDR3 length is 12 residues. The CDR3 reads CASSKMGQGRFF. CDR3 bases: TGTGCCAGCAGCAAAATGGGACAGGGACGGTTCTTC.

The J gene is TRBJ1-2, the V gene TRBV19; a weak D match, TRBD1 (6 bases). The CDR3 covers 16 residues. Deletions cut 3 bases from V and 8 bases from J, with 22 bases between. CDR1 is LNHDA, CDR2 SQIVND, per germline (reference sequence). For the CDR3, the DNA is TGTGCCAGTAGTATGGAGTCGGGACACGGGGTGGAGGGCTACACCTTC. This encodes CASSMESGHGVEGYTF.

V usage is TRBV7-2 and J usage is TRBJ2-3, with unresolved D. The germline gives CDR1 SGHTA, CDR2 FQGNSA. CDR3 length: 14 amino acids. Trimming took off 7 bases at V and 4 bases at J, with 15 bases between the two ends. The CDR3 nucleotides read TGTGCCAGCACCAGAACGATGGCCCCAGATACGCAGTATTTT. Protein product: CASTRTMAPDTQYF.

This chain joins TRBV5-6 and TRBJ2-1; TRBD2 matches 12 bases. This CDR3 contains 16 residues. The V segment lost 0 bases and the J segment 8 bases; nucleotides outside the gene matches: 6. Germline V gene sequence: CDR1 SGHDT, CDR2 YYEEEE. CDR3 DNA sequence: TGTGCCAGCAGCTTGGAACTAGCGGGGGGCAGGGATGAGCAGTTCTTC. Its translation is CASSLELAGGRDEQFF.

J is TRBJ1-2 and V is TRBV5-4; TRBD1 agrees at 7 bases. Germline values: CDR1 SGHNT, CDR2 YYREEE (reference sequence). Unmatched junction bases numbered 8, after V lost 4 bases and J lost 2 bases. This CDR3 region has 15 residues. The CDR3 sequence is CASSPRTGSNYGYTF. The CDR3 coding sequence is TGTGCCAGCAGCCCTAGGACAGGATCGAACTATGGCTACACCTTC.

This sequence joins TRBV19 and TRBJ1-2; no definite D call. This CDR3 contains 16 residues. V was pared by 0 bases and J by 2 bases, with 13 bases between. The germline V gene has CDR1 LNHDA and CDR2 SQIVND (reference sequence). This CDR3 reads CASSIEAPLKNYGYTF. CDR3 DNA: TGTGCCAGTAGTATAGAGGCCCCCCTGAAGAACTATGGCTACACCTTC.

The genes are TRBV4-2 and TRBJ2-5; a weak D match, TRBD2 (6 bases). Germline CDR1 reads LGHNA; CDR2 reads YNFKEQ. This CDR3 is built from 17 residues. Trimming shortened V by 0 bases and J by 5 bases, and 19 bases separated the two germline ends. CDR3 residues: CASSQELVGGLRETQYF. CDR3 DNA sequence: TGTGCCAGCAGCCAAGAGTTGGTGGGAGGTCTGCGGGAGACCCAGTACTTC.

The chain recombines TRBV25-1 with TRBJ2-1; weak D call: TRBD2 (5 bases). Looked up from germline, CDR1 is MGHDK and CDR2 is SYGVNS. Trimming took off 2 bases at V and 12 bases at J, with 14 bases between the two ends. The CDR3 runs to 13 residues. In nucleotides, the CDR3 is TGTGCCAGCAGTGAACCCGGACGGAGCGGGCAGTTCTTC. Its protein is CASSEPGRSGQFF. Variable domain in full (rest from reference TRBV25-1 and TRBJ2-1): EADIYQTPRYLVIGTGKKITLECSQTMGHDKMYWYQQDPGMELHLIHYSYGVNSTEKGDLSSESTVSRIRTEHFPLTLESARPSHTSQYLCASSEPGRSGQFFGPGTRLTVL.

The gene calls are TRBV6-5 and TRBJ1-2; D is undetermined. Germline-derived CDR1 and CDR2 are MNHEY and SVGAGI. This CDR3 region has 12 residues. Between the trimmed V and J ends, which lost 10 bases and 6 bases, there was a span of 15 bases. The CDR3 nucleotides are TGTGCCACCATGGGCCTGAGAAATGGCTACACCTTC. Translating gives CATMGLRNGYTF.

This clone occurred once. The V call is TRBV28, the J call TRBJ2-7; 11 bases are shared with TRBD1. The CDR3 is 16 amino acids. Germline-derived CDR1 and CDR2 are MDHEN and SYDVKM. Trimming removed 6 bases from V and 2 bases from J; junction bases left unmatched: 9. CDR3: CASSLGQGGGPYEQYF. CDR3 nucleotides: TGTGCCAGCAGCCTGGGACAGGGGGGAGGGCCCTACGAGCAGTACTTC.

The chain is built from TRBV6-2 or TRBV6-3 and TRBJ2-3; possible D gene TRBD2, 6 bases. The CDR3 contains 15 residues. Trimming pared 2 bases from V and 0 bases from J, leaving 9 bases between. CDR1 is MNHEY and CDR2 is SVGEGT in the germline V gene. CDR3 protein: CASSYRGLSTDTQYF. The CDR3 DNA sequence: TGTGCCAGCAGTTACAGGGGACTGAGCACAGATACGCAGTATTTT.